This T cell receptor (beta chain) originates from a study of glioma-infiltrating T cells after dendritic cell vaccination. Study information: Patients had newly diagnosed or recurrent glioblastoma and received dendritic cell vaccines.

The CDR3 runs 14 residues. Germline CDR1 SGHAT, CDR2 FQNNGV. J was trimmed by 6 bases and V by 5 bases; bases with no gene match: 8. The sample's time point: after dendritic cell vaccination, including at tumor progression/relapse. PBMC were collected before vaccination, two weeks after the third vaccination, and at progression. Primers: 60 V beta forward and 13 J beta reverse. The data were produced by immunoSEQ multiplex PCR, yet TCRdb's version contains in-frame clones alone and is incomplete. Of roughly 88,000 clones detected, roughly 77% appear once; the ten largest clones hold roughly 2.1%. The source was blood, collected after dendritic cell vaccination. The chain joins TRBV11-2 to TRBJ2-7; 9 bases align to TRBD1. The clonotype originates from a human donor with glioblastoma. The CDR3 sequence is CASSPGTGRFEQYF. The CDR3 nucleotides read TGTGCCAGCAGCCCCGGGACAGGGAGGTTCGAGCAGTACTTC.